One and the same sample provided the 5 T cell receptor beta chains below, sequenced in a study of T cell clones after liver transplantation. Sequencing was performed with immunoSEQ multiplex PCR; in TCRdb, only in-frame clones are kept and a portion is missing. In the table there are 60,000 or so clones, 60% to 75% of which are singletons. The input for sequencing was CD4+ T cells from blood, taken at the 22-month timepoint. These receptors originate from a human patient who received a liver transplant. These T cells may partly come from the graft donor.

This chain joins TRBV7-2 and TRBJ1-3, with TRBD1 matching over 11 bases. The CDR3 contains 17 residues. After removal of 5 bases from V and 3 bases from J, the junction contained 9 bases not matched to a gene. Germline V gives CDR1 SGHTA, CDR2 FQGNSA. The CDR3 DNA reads TGTGCCAGCAGCGCCGGGACAGGGGGTATCGGTGGAAACACCATATATTTT. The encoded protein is CASSAGTGGIGGNTIYF.

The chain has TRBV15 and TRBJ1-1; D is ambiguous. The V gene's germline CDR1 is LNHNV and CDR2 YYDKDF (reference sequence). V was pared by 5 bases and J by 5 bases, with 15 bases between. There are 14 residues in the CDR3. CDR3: CATSGAKDGTEAFF. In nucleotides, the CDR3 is TGTGCCACCAGCGGCGCAAAGGATGGGACTGAAGCTTTCTTT.

CDR3 bases: TGCGCCAGCAGTGAACAGGGGGGCTACACCTTC. It translates to CASSEQGGYTF. J is TRBJ1-2 and V is TRBV10-2; the match to TRBD1 covers 7 bases. The V gene end was trimmed by 3 bases and the J gene end by 8 bases; junction bases not matched to a gene: 0. Germline values: CDR1 WSHSY, CDR2 SAAADI. The CDR3 covers 11 residues.

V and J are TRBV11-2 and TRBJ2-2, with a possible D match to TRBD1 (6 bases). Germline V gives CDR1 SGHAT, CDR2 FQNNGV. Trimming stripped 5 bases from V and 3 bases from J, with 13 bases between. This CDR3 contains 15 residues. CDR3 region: CASSLIQGHTGELFF. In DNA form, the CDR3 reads TGTGCCAGCAGCCTTATCCAGGGGCACACCGGGGAGCTGTTTTTT.

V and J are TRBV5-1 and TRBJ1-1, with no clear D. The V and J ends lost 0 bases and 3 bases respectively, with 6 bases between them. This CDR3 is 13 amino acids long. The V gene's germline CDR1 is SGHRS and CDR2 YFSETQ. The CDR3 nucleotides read TGCGCCAGCAGCTTGGTGGAAGACACTGAAGCTTTCTTT. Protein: CASSLVEDTEAFF.